Shown below are 26 T cell receptor beta chains from a single sample sequenced in a study of siplizumab effects on memory and regulatory T cells. The protocol was immunoSEQ multiplex PCR, while the TCRdb copy is restricted to in-frame clones and leaves out a portion. Here the sample spans around 86,000 clones, 94% being singletons. The sample consisted of non-Treg CD4+ T cells sorted from blood. The receptors stem from a human donor in good health.

This sequence joins TRBV18 and TRBJ2-7; 12 bases fit TRBD2. The V and J ends lost 3 bases and 2 bases, in that order; junction bases with no gene match: 8. There are 17 residues in the CDR3. Per the germline V gene, CDR1 is KGHSH and CDR2 is LQKENI. The CDR3 here is CASSPLRTSGVTYEQYF. The CDR3 DNA reads as TGTGCCAGCTCACCCCTTCGGACTAGCGGGGTAACCTACGAGCAGTACTTC.

This chain's CDR3 is CARSLSGLAGDTGELFF. The CDR3 DNA follows: TGTGCCAGAAGCTTATCGGGACTAGCGGGGGACACCGGGGAGCTGTTTTTT. This chain uses TRBV5-3 with TRBJ2-2; 14 bases are shared with TRBD2. TRBV5-3 has ORF status, its function being uncertain. This CDR3 region has 17 residues. The junction had 3 bases not matched to a gene; V was cut back by 2 bases and J by 3 bases.

This chain links TRBV11-2 with TRBJ2-3, with D perhaps TRBD2 (5 bases). The germline V and J ends were trimmed by 3 bases and 4 bases, with 11 bases remaining between them. Germline CDR1 SGHAT, CDR2 FQNNGV. The CDR3 sequence is 14 residues long. The DNA for the CDR3 is TGTGCCAGCAGCTTTTTCTCCGGGGCAGATACGCAGTATTTT. Its protein is CASSFFSGADTQYF. Together with reference TRBV11-2 and TRBJ2-3, the CDR3 gives the full variable domain: EAGVAQSPRYKIIEKRQSVAFWCNPISGHATLYWYQQILGQGPKLLIQFQNNGVVDDSQLPKDRFSAERLKGVDSTLKIQPAKLEDSAVYLCASSFFSGADTQYFGPGTRLTVL.

This sequence joins TRBV5-4 and TRBJ2-3; possibly TRBD2 for D (6 bases). CDR1 is SGHNT and CDR2 is YYREEE in the germline V gene (reference sequence). Trimming shortened V by 4 bases and J by 5 bases, and 17 bases separated the two germline ends. This CDR3 is built from 15 residues. This CDR3 is CASSRGGGDEDTQYF. The CDR3 DNA is TGTGCCAGCAGCCGAGGCGGAGGGGACGAAGATACGCAGTATTTT. The entire variable domain, with the rest obtained from reference TRBV5-4 and TRBJ2-3, is as follows: ETGVTQSPTHLIKTRGQQVTLRCSSQSGHNTVSWYQQALGQGPQFIFQYYREEENGRGNFPPRFSGLQFPNYSSELNVNALELDDSALYLCASSRGGGDEDTQYFGPGTRLTVL.

The chain uses TRBV29-1 and TRBJ2-3, with D maybe TRBD1 (5 bases). The germline V and J ends were trimmed by 4 bases and 3 bases, with 11 bases remaining between them. The CDR3 consists of 13 residues. Germline lookup yields CDR1 SQVTM and CDR2 ANQGSEA. CDR3 in amino acids: CSVVGRVTDTQYF. The DNA of the CDR3 is TGCAGCGTTGTGGGCAGGGTTACAGATACGCAGTATTTT.

The rearrangement links TRBV5-1 to TRBJ2-7; tentative D call: TRBD2 (5 bases). This CDR3 spans 14 amino acids. V shed 4 bases and J shed 5 bases, with 16 bases lying between them. The V gene's germline CDR1 is SGHRS and CDR2 YFSETQ. CDR3 sequence (DNA): TGCGCCAGCAGCCCGGGATCGACTGTCCACGAGCAGTACTTC. As protein: CASSPGSTVHEQYF.

In DNA, the CDR3 is TGTGCCAGCAGGGACCGGGACAGGGGGCTCGATGAGCAGTTCTTC. As protein: CASRDRDRGLDEQFF. The chain joins TRBV6-4 to TRBJ2-1; 12 nucleotides align to TRBD1. V shed 6 bases and J 8 bases; nucleotides not matched to a gene: 8. This CDR3 region has 15 residues. The germline CDR1 and CDR2 sequences are MRHNA and SNTAGT.

The chain combines TRBV14 with TRBJ2-6; no reliable D call. This CDR3 has 16 residues. Trimming left V 0 bases short and J 4 bases short, with 10 bases between. In germline, CDR1 is SGHDN, CDR2 FVKESK. CDR3 coding DNA: TGTGCCAGCAGCCAAGATATCTCAGTCGGGGCCAACGTCCTGACTTTC. It encodes CASSQDISVGANVLTF.

DNA of the CDR3: TGTGCCAGCAGCGCCTGGACAGGGGATCTGTTTTTT. Its protein product is CASSAWTGDLFF. The chain combines TRBV5-6 with TRBJ1-4, with 9 bases lining up with TRBD1. The CDR3 consists of 12 residues. Germline CDR1 is SGHDT and CDR2 is YYEEEE. V shed 4 bases and J 14 bases; nucleotides not matched to a gene: 6.

As concerns this clone: The same CDR3 arises from other DNA sequences in this sample as well. The CDR3 is CASSLTNTDTQYF. CDR3 bases: TGTGCCAGCAGCCTTACCAACACAGATACGCAGTATTTT. This chain uses TRBV7-2 with TRBJ2-3; no firm D call. Trimming removed 5 bases from V and 2 bases from J, with 8 bases in between. CDR3 length: 13 amino acids. CDR1 SGHTA and CDR2 FQGNSA come from the germline V gene.

Points on this clone: One junction end does not reproduce the germline sequence, and a read error may be involved. The V call is TRBV7-7, the J call TRBJ2-1; D is perhaps TRBD2 (5 bases). This CDR3 has 13 amino acids. Germline CDR1 is SSHAT and CDR2 is FNYEAQ (reference sequence). The CDR3 region is CASSRADLNEQFF. The CDR3 DNA sequence: TGTGCTAGCAGCCGAGCGGACCTCAATGAGCAGTTCTTC.

This clone was observed a single time. The chain combines TRBV7-9 with TRBJ2-1, with 7 bases matching TRBD2. Trimming took 0 bases from V and 0 from J; bases not matched to a gene: 11. The V gene's germline CDR1 is SEHNR and CDR2 FQNEAQ (reference sequence). The CDR3 length is 19 residues. The CDR3 protein is CASSLANSGPLSSYNEQFF. CDR3 nucleotides: TGTGCCAGCAGCTTAGCGAATAGCGGGCCTCTGAGCTCCTACAATGAGCAGTTCTTC.

This chain links TRBV25-1 with TRBJ1-4, with D possibly being TRBD1 (5 bases). This CDR3 is built from 15 residues. Per germline, CDR1 MGHDK and CDR2 SYGVNS. Trimming took off 1 base at V and 8 bases at J, with 14 bases between the two ends. In DNA form, the CDR3 reads TGTGCCAGCAGTGAATGGGAGGGGACGAGGGAAAAACTGTTTTTT. Amino acid sequence: CASSEWEGTREKLFF.

V is TRBV19 and J is TRBJ2-7, with 12 bases identical to TRBD2. CDR1 and CDR2 (germline): LNHDA, SQIVND (reference sequence). The CDR3 totals 14 residues. J lost 0 bases, V lost 7 bases, and 1 base had no gene match. In nucleotides, the CDR3 is TGTGCCAGTAAGACTAGCGGGAGCTCCTACGAGCAGTACTTC. It specifies CASKTSGSSYEQYF.

The chain is built from TRBV7-2 and TRBJ2-3, with unresolved D. This CDR3 is 13 amino acids long. Trimming pared 4 bases from V and 0 bases from J, leaving 5 bases between. Germline CDR1 reads SGHTA; CDR2 reads FQGNSA. The CDR3 region is CASSSDSTDTQYF. The CDR3 coding sequence is TGTGCCAGCAGCTCGGATAGCACAGATACGCAGTATTTT.

This chain connects TRBV7-2 to TRBJ2-7; TRBD2 aligns across 11 bases. The CDR3 is made up of 14 amino acids. Germline lookup yields CDR1 SGHTA and CDR2 FQGNSA. The trim removed 2 bases at V and 5 bases at J, leaving 2 bases unmatched. The CDR3: CASSLIAGGHEQYF. As DNA, the CDR3 is TGTGCCAGCAGCTTAATAGCGGGGGGGCACGAGCAGTACTTC.

The chain uses TRBV27 and TRBJ2-1, with D possibly matching TRBD1 (5 bases). The germline CDR1 and CDR2 sequences are MNHEY and SMNVEV (reference sequence). The CDR3 has 11 amino acids. The ends were cut back, 10 bases at V and 4 bases at J, with 8 bases in the middle. The CDR3 here is CATGQYNEQFF. The CDR3 DNA is TGTGCCACTGGACAATACAATGAGCAGTTCTTC.

This chain connects TRBV5-8 to TRBJ1-6; TRBD1 is a possible D gene (5 bases). CDR3 size: 20 residues. Trimming stripped 4 bases from V and 5 bases from J, with 28 bases between. The germline gives CDR1 SGHTS, CDR2 YDEGEE. Written as DNA, the CDR3 is TGTGCCAGCAGCCAGAAGGTAATTTCGGGGGATCCCCTCAATAATTCACCCCTCCACTTT. Amino acids: CASSQKVISGDPLNNSPLHF.

The chain joins TRBV4-1 to TRBJ1-1; D gene ambiguous. Germline CDR1 is MGHRA and CDR2 is YSYEKL. The CDR3 is made up of 16 amino acids. Trimming took 0 bases from V and 4 from J, leaving 15 bases between them. The CDR3 DNA is TGCGCCAGCAGCCAAGATCCTGGAGGTTCGTCCACTGAAGCTTTCTTT. This gives the protein CASSQDPGGSSTEAFF.

Only a few counts were recorded for this clone. The rearrangement uses TRBV27 and TRBJ1-2; 7 bases fit TRBD1. Unmatched junction bases numbered 9, after V lost 6 bases and J lost 5 bases. This CDR3 has 14 residues. Looked up from germline, CDR1 is MNHEY and CDR2 is SMNVEV (reference sequence). This CDR3 reads CASSPTGTEYGYTF. The CDR3 DNA sequence: TGTGCCAGCAGCCCAACTGGGACAGAGTATGGCTACACCTTC.

The chain links TRBV9 to TRBJ2-1; a weak D match, TRBD2 (5 bases). Germline CDR1 SGDLS, CDR2 YYNGEE. Trimming took 1 base from V and 4 from J, leaving 21 bases between them. This CDR3 has 18 residues. CDR3 residues: CASSVTFGDSGGYNEQFF. CDR3 coding DNA: TGTGCCAGCAGCGTAACTTTCGGGGATTCGGGTGGGTACAATGAGCAGTTCTTC.

This chain links TRBV11-1 with TRBJ1-1; D remains ambiguous. Germline CDR1 is SGHAT and CDR2 is FQDESV (reference sequence). V was shortened by 5 bases and J by 5 bases, with 15 bases between the two germline ends. The CDR3 has 14 amino acids. The CDR3 here is CASSPRQGGTEAFF. The CDR3 nucleotides are TGTGCCAGCAGCCCCCGACAAGGTGGGACTGAAGCTTTCTTT.

The V and J genes are TRBV7-9 and TRBJ1-2; D might be TRBD1 (5 bases). Germline-derived CDR1 and CDR2 are SEHNR and FQNEAQ (reference sequence). Deletions cut 5 bases from V and 8 bases from J, with 24 bases between. CDR3 length: 16 amino acids. The CDR3 DNA is TGTGCCAGCAGCCGACCCCCCGGGACCACTGGACGCGGCTACACCTTC. Protein product: CASSRPPGTTGRGYTF. The variable domain in full, with the rest retrieved from reference TRBV7-9 and TRBJ1-2, is DTGVSQNPRHKITKRGQNVTFRCDPISEHNRLYWYRQTLGQGPEFLTYFQNEAQLEKSRLLSDRFSAERPKGSFSTLEIQRTEQGDSAMYLCASSRPPGTTGRGYTFGSGTRLTVV.

The V call is TRBV23-1, the J call TRBJ2-7, with TRBD1 matching 8 bases. TRBV23-1 is identified as an open reading frame with a role that is uncertain. The CDR3 contains 16 residues. V was clipped by 3 bases and J by 4 bases; unmatched bases: 11. CDR3 nucleotides: TGCGCCAGCAGTCACTGGGGACAGGCCGCTTCTTACGAGCAGTACTTC. It encodes CASSHWGQAASYEQYF.

This clone was seen just once. The chain has TRBV18 and TRBJ1-5; perhaps TRBD1 as D (6 bases). This CDR3 spans 16 amino acids. V gave up 4 bases and J gave up 0 bases, with 13 bases separating them. Germline CDR1 KGHSH, CDR2 LQKENI. CDR3 amino acids: CASSRSTGDSNQPQHF. The CDR3 bases are TGTGCCAGCTCACGATCGACAGGAGATAGCAATCAGCCCCAGCATTTT.

The chain recombines TRBV5-1 with TRBJ1-2; 10 positions agree with TRBD1. This CDR3 has 14 residues. With V trimmed by 0 bases and J by 9 bases, 5 bases remained unmatched. Germline CDR1 is SGHRS and CDR2 is YFSETQ. This CDR3 is CASSLEGTGESYTF. The CDR3 nucleotides are TGCGCCAGCAGCTTGGAGGGGACAGGGGAAAGCTACACCTTC.